Given below is one TCR beta chain in context. The antigen is undetermined. This sample was included in a study of blood T cells in healthy people across ages. The second PCR ran about 6 to 11 cycles with a sample-barcoded 5' primer and J-beta primers. Per-sample output comprised a minimum of 3 million paired-end reads containing CDR3. TCRdb passed the 5' RACE reads through MiXCR, listing each CDR3 protein once. The sample lists over 600,000 distinct CDR3 sequences, around 50% occurring once. Trimming shortened V by 6 bases and J by 5 bases, and 8 bases separated the two germline ends. The CDR3 runs 12 residues. The germline CDR1 and CDR2 sequences are MNHNY and SVGAGI (reference sequence). Whole-study results and caveats: One million T cells yielded diversity estimates that were considered underestimates. Per million T cells, TCR beta diversity dropped roughly linearly as age increased. Long-lived and aged donors differed, with more naive CD4+ cells and higher diversity in the long-lived.

This clonotype originated in an elderly man in good health. The sequencing sample was made of blood. V is TRBV6-6 and J is TRBJ1-5; no firm D call. This CDR3 is CASRRRDQPQHF. The CDR3 DNA sequence: TGTGCCAGCAGACGGAGGGATCAGCCCCAGCATTTT.